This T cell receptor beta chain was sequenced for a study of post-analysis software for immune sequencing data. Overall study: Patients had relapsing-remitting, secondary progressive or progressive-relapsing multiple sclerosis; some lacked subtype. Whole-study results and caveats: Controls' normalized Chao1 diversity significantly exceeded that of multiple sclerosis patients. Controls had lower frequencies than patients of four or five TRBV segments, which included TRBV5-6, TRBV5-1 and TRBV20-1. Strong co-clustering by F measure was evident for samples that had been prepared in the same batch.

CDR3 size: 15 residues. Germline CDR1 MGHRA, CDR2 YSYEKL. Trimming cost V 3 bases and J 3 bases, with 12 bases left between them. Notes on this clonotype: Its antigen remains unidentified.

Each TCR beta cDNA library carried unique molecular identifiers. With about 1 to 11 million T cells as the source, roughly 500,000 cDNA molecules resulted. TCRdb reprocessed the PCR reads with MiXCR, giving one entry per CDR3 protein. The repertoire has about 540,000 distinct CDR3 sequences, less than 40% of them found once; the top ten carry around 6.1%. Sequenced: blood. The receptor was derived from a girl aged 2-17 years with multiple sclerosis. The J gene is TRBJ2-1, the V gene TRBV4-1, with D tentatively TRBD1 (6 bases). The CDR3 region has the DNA TGCGCCAGCAGCCAGGTGCCAGGGGTCTACAATGAGCAGTTCTTC. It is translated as CASSQVPGVYNEQFF.